Below are 13 T cell receptor beta chains sequenced from a single sample in a study of T cells after yellow fever vaccination. Each CDR3 protein is one row after TCRdb ran MiXCR on the 5' RACE reads. In the table there are more than 450,000 distinct CDR3 sequences, roughly 22% of which are singletons. The source was PBMCs, collected about 20 days after the first yellow fever vaccination. The receptors originated from a man aged 18 to 29 who received the YFV17D yellow fever vaccine.

V and J are TRBV6-2 or TRBV6-3 and TRBJ2-3; 13 nucleotides align to TRBD2. Germline trimming cut 8 bases from V and 9 bases from J; bases unmatched to any gene: 11. The CDR3 is 15 amino acids. Germline assignment: CDR1 MNHEY and CDR2 SVGEGT. CDR3 in DNA: TGTGCCAGCCAACGACTAGCGGGGGGCCCCCCAACGCAGTATTTT. Protein sequence: CASQRLAGGPPTQYF.

The chain employs TRBV7-2 and TRBJ2-5, with TRBD2 as a possible D gene (6 bases). There are 14 residues in the CDR3. Trimming shortened V by 8 bases and J by 1 base, and 14 bases separated the two germline ends. Germline V lookup: CDR1 SGHTA, CDR2 FQGNSA. DNA for the CDR3: TGTGCCAGCCCCCAGACTAGTACCCAAGAGACCCAGTACTTC. Its translation is CASPQTSTQETQYF.

CDR3 in amino acids: CSVEGAAETYYGYTF. The CDR3 DNA is TGCAGCGTTGAAGGGGCGGCGGAAACATACTATGGCTACACCTTC. The genes are TRBV29-1 and TRBJ1-2; no reliable D call. The CDR3 totals 15 residues. Trimming removed 1 base at V and 3 bases at J, with 15 bases between. CDR1 and CDR2 from the germline V gene are SQVTM and ANQGSEA.

The CDR3 DNA reads as TGTGCCAGCAGTCTTCCCCTAACTAGCGGGGGGGCGCTCGGGGAGCTGTTTTTT. Encoded protein: CASSLPLTSGGALGELFF. The rearrangement uses TRBV28 and TRBJ2-2; 13 bases align to TRBD2. Germline V gene sequence: CDR1 MDHEN, CDR2 SYDVKM. After removal of 5 bases from V and 7 bases from J, the junction contained 13 bases not matched to a gene. The CDR3 has 18 amino acids.

Here the CDR3 DNA reads TGCGCCAGCAGCCAAGAGGTCTCGTCTAACTATGGCTACACCTTC. This translates into CASSQEVSSNYGYTF. The chain recombines TRBV4-3 with TRBJ1-2; D unclear. CDR1 and CDR2 (germline): LGHNA, YSLEER. The CDR3 consists of 15 residues. The germline V and J ends were trimmed by 0 bases and 0 bases, with 8 bases remaining between them.

The chain has TRBV27 and TRBJ2-7, with 9 bases fitting TRBD1. This CDR3 is 15 amino acids long. Germline trimming cut 5 bases from V and 5 bases from J; bases unmatched to any gene: 10. Per the germline V gene, CDR1 is MNHEY and CDR2 is SMNVEV (reference sequence). CDR3 region: CASSIAGTGIDEQYF. The CDR3 DNA is TGTGCCAGCAGTATAGCCGGGACAGGGATCGACGAGCAGTACTTC.

This clonotype was seen more than once but under ten times. The chain couples TRBV11-2 to TRBJ2-3; D gene uncertain. This CDR3 spans 13 amino acids. Deletions cut 3 bases from V and 2 bases from J, with 6 bases between. Germline V gives CDR1 SGHAT, CDR2 FQNNGV. DNA for the CDR3: TGTGCCAGCAGCTTCAGCTACACAGATACGCAGTATTTT. This encodes CASSFSYTDTQYF.

CDR3 nucleotides: TGTGCCATCAGTGAAGGCGCAGGGCCCTACGAGCAGTACTTC. It specifies CAISEGAGPYEQYF. This chain joins TRBV10-3 and TRBJ2-7, with D possibly TRBD1 on 5 matching bases. Trimming removed 3 bases from V and 2 bases from J, with 11 bases in between. Per germline, CDR1 ENHRY and CDR2 SYGVKD. The CDR3 covers 14 residues.

The chain links TRBV7-2 to TRBJ2-3; 7 nucleotides line up with TRBD2. V dropped 7 bases and J dropped 0; count of bases not matched to a gene: 1. Germline V CDR1 and CDR2: SGHTA, FQGNSA. The CDR3 totals 13 residues. The CDR3 DNA follows: TGTGCCAGCACGACTAGCAGCACAGATACGCAGTATTTT. Translation: CASTTSSTDTQYF. Combining the CDR3 with reference TRBV7-2 and TRBJ2-3 gives the whole variable domain GAGVSQSPSNKVTEKGKDVELRCDPISGHTALYWYRQSLGQGLEFLIYFQGNSAPDKSGLPSDRFSAERTGGSVSTLTIQRTQQEDSAVYLCASTTSSTDTQYFGPGTRLTVL.

The chain uses TRBV7-9 and TRBJ2-1; TRBD1 matches at 8 bases. J was trimmed by 4 bases and V by 2 bases; bases with no gene match: 4. Germline CDR1 SEHNR, CDR2 FQNEAQ (reference sequence). This CDR3 region has 15 residues. This CDR3 is CASSLWRQGYNEQFF. DNA of the CDR3: TGTGCCAGCAGCTTATGGAGACAGGGGTACAATGAGCAGTTCTTC.

This clonotype was seen a few times. The chain joins TRBV29-1 to TRBJ1-2; D unresolved. The CDR3 runs 14 residues. The V end lost 4 bases, the J end lost 6 bases, and 18 bases lay between the germline ends. CDR1 SQVTM and CDR2 ANQGSEA come from the germline V gene. DNA for the CDR3: TGCAGCGTTGGGTACCCGGGCTCATTACATGGCTACACCTTC. This sequence encodes CSVGYPGSLHGYTF. The full variable domain, its missing parts supplied by reference TRBV29-1 and TRBJ1-2, is SAVISQKPSRDICQRGTSLTIQCQVDSQVTMMFWYRQQPGQSLTLIATANQGSEATYESGFVIDKFPISRPNLTFSTLTVSNMSPEDSSIYLCSVGYPGSLHGYTFGSGTRLTVV.

V gene TRBV4-1 combines with J gene TRBJ2-3; 7 bases line up with TRBD1. The germline gives CDR1 MGHRA, CDR2 YSYEKL. The CDR3 totals 15 residues. Trimming at V came to 1 base and at J to 8 bases, leaving 9 bases not matched to a gene. The CDR3, as DNA: TGCGCCAGCAGCCAAGGAGGGGGACAGCAGGTTACGCAGTATTTT. It translates to CASSQGGGQQVTQYF.

In DNA, the CDR3 is TGCGCCAGCAGCTTGACGCCAGGGGGCTCCTACGAGCAGTACTTC. This gives the protein CASSLTPGGSYEQYF. The rearrangement links TRBV5-1 to TRBJ2-7; TRBD1 matches at 7 bases. The germline V gene has CDR1 SGHRS and CDR2 YFSETQ. After removal of 1 base from V and 0 bases from J, the junction contained 4 bases not matched to a gene. The CDR3 is 15 amino acids.